The text below deals with one TCR beta chain. The antigen this receptor binds is unknown. The record has no base qualities; no much larger clone is one base away. Sequencing of the TRB variable region was done with the immunoSEQ hsTCRB v3.0 assay at survey level resolution. TRB sequencing targeted a depth of roughly 35,000-50,000 T-cell genomes per sample. Pooled TRB libraries were sequenced on an Illumina MiSeq with a v3 150-cycle kit. The study's processing was this. Repertoire analysis ran in R within a reproducible Nextflow workflow covering QC, data transformation and analysis. LymphoSeq2, an R package for AIRR-Seq data exploration, was used to implement custom analyses. After excluding several samples that yielded fewer than 5000 total TRB sequences, approximately 180 HIV repertoires remained for analysis. Among the roughly 190 retained HIV repertoires, about 57 were collected before ART initiation and more than 120 after ART initiation. Repertoires were downsampled to 5000 TRB nucleotide sequences, with summary statistics averaged over 100 downsampling iterations. Only TRB sequences with CDR3 regions of at least seven amino acids were retained for analysis. A Shannon entropy-derived clonality score and the Gini coefficient were used to measure diversity. In repertoire networks, the top 5000 CDR3 amino acid sequences were linked whenever an edit distance of one separated two sequences. For TRB CDR3 amino acid sequences, antigen specificity groups and MHC restriction were predicted with GLIPH2. To flag known CMV, EBV, HIV or tissue antigen associations, CDR3 amino acid sequences were matched against VDJdb and McPAS-TCR. Pre-ART, post-ART and control groups were compared with Wilcoxon signed-rank tests and Holm-Bonferroni correction. Held by TCRdb, this immuneACCESS table contains in-frame sequences only and omits some clones. Under half of the omission traces to an unresolved V gene where checked; the cause of the rest is unknown. V and J calls and clone size come straight from that table; D and trimming were deduced from the DNA. For this sample the table gives approximately 24,000 clones, of which approximately 80% were detected only once. In total, the top ten clones hold 5.5% to 6% of the sample.

Participants were included only if at least one PBMC sample before ART initiation and at least two post-ART samples were available. All participants with HIV were treated in the United States of America. Before DNA extraction, cryopreserved samples containing roughly 1-10 million PBMC were thawed and washed. At the time of the earliest PBMC sample, participants with HIV were aged between 23 and 54 years. PBMC samples from each participant spanned 1-4 timepoints before ART initiation and 2-8 timepoints after ART initiation, with a median of 7 samples. For every participant, serial HIV viral load, CD4+ T-cell count, ART history and demographic data were obtained. Using a Qiagen kit on a QIAcube, genomic DNA was extracted from unsorted PBMC, with samples processed in batches of 12. CDR1 and CDR2 are read off the germline V gene as SGHRS and YFSETQ. The CDR3 starts with the cysteine, ends with the phenylalanine, and has 14 residues. Kept here is only the CDR3 DNA, which spans 42 bases and is read in frame from base 1. From V the trimming removes 4 bases and from J it removes 8 bases, while the gene matches leave 7 bases of the junction unaccounted for.

These data come from a study of long-term antiretroviral therapy in people with HIV (dated by TCRdb to between 2020 and 2023). Study-level background: The earliest samples were collected about a decade before the 2015 WHO recommendation for immediate ART, when ART was typically delayed until CD4 counts fell. A retrospective serial study tested whether changes in peripheral blood TRB repertoire composition and diversity were associated with ART initiation and durable HIV suppression. A total of 192 cryopreserved PBMC samples came from a few dozen adults with confirmed HIV infection and were collected serially over a mean of roughly 6 years (range 1-12). Of the approximately 30 participants with HIV, some 12 were female. No cross-contamination during QIAcube processing was shown when test extractions of a monoclonal T-cell line were performed alongside approximately 32 polyclonal samples. The investigation overall reported the following: Starting ART was linked to a significant rise in TRB diversity, yet even with long-term ART the diversity remained significantly lower than in transplant donor controls. The samples were dated from about 2004 to 2018, and the ART regimens that were used may be less effective than current ART regimens. Limited PBMC availability meant only the TCR beta chain was sequenced, without alpha chain pairing. Inferences about post-ART repertoire changes are limited because no data were available on ART adherence, viral resistance or therapy changes. CDR3 length ranges in HIV repertoires were narrower than in controls, and network structure suggested an antigen-experienced repertoire with only a slight naive shift after ART. Because pre-ART samples had limited cell numbers, profiling was done on unsorted PBMC rather than on sorted CD4+ and CD8+ T cells. Expanded TRB clones identified before ART initiation dominated the repertoire at all time points, although this dominance fluctuated and declined in many PLHIV after ART.

The receptor was derived from a woman in her thirties with HIV. Recombination connected TRBV5-1 to TRBJ1-3, and 9 junctional nucleotides match TRBD1. Specimen: unsorted PBMCs, collected 1.1 years before starting antiretroviral therapy. The CDR3 protein: CASSLGQGFDTIYF. At the DNA level, the sequence is TGCGCCAGCAGCCTGGGACAGGGATTTGACACCATATATTTT.